Below, one T cell receptor (beta chain) is given with its context. These data belong to a study of blood T cell repertoires in COVID-19. Study as a whole: The United States, Italy and Spain supplied acute and convalescent COVID-19 samples. Sources were T cells, B-cell-depleted T cells, or PBMCs; the material itself was cDNA or gDNA.

The authors' processing: How many nucleated cells were present was estimated from reference gene primer amplification. Assay used: immunoSEQ multiplex PCR; TCRdb lists only in-frame clones, some missing. Clone size and the V and J calls come from that table; the DNA yielded D and trimming. This sample has 100,000 to 150,000 clones; approximately 80% occur once, and the top ten carry 3.8%. The CDR3 has 19 residues. Sample: peripheral blood. This clonotype was sampled from a woman in her forties or fifties with acute or convalescent COVID-19. J is TRBJ2-1 and V is TRBV21-1; TRBD2 is taken as the D call from the table, unchecked against the DNA. TRBV21-1 is tagged as a pseudogene. CDR3 coding DNA: TGTGCCAGCAGCAAATCCCTACCCACCTGGTGGCAGAGCGTTAATGAGCAGTTCTTC. Encoded protein: CASSKSLPTWWQSVNEQFF.